The 25 T cell receptor beta chains below all came from one sample that was sequenced in a study of T cell repertoires in ileal Crohn's disease. Generated by immunoSEQ multiplex PCR, the TCRdb table keeps only in-frame clones and is missing some. The data show approximately 4,100 clones, 74% seen once. Sequencing was done on a sample of ileal tissue. The origin of the receptors is an adult with Crohn's disease.

The chain recombines TRBV6-1 with TRBJ1-2; D may be TRBD1 (5 bases). This CDR3 comprises 14 residues. From germline, CDR1 is MNHNS and CDR2 SASEGT. Trimming took off 3 bases at V and 4 bases at J, with 12 bases between the two ends. This CDR3 reads CASSEFGQTYGYTF. CDR3 bases: TGTGCCAGCAGTGAGTTCGGACAAACCTATGGCTACACCTTC.

The CDR3 region is CASSEEEGLDTQYF. DNA of the CDR3: TGTGCCAGCAGTGAAGAGGAGGGGCTTGATACGCAGTATTTT. The chain couples TRBV6-1 to TRBJ2-3, with D possibly matching TRBD2 (6 bases). The CDR3 has 14 amino acids. V was shortened by 1 base and J by 6 bases, with 11 bases between the two germline ends. In germline, CDR1 is MNHNS, CDR2 SASEGT.

This chain connects TRBV7-6 to TRBJ2-1; possible D gene TRBD1, 7 bases. CDR3 length: 13 amino acids. V lost 8 bases to trimming and J lost 5 bases, with 13 bases between them. Germline V gene lookup returns CDR1 SGHVS and CDR2 FNYEAQ. The CDR3 bases are TGTGCCAGCTTGGAGGGGGCGAACAATGAGCAGTTCTTC. It encodes CASLEGANNEQFF.

This rearrangement joins TRBV18 to TRBJ1-2, with TRBD1 as a possible D gene (6 bases). Trimming cost V 3 bases and J 7 bases, with 15 bases left between them. Germline V gives CDR1 KGHSH, CDR2 LQKENI. The CDR3 runs 14 residues. CDR3 residues: CASSPRTALGGYTF. The CDR3 DNA reads TGTGCCAGCTCACCGAGGACAGCCCTTGGTGGCTACACCTTC.

The V gene is TRBV5-1, the J gene TRBJ2-5; D ambiguous. The germline gives CDR1 SGHRS, CDR2 YFSETQ. Trimming cost V 2 bases and J 5 bases, with 10 bases left between them. The CDR3 spans 13 residues. The CDR3 reads CASSFLVGETQYF. The CDR3 DNA follows: TGCGCCAGCAGCTTCCTCGTCGGGGAGACCCAGTACTTC.

The J gene is TRBJ2-3, the V gene TRBV7-9, with 7 bases lining up with TRBD2. Per the germline V gene, CDR1 is SEHNR and CDR2 is FQNEAQ (reference sequence). This CDR3 has 13 amino acids. CDR3 bases: TGTGCGGGGTGGGGGGGAAGAACAGATACGCAGTATTTT. Translating gives CAGWGGRTDTQYF.

This clone was picked up a small number of times. The chain links TRBV7-2 to TRBJ1-6; D perhaps matches TRBD1 (6 bases). The CDR3 is 15 residues long. V was clipped by 5 bases and J by 10 bases, with 18 bases between them. Per germline, CDR1 SGHTA and CDR2 FQGNSA. The CDR3 loop reads CASSAQGPPVSPLHF. CDR3 nucleotides: TGTGCCAGCAGCGCCCAGGGGCCCCCGGTCTCACCCCTCCACTTT. The entire variable domain, with the rest obtained from reference TRBV7-2 and TRBJ1-6, is as follows: GAGVSQSPSNKVTEKGKDVELRCDPISGHTALYWYRQSLGQGLEFLIYFQGNSAPDKSGLPSDRFSAERTGGSVSTLTIQRTQQEDSAVYLCASSAQGPPVSPLHFGNGTRLTVT.

Here the CDR3 DNA reads TGTGCCAGCAAGGCGGGGGGTTCGGACCCACCGGAGCAGTTCTTC. This encodes CASKAGGSDPPEQFF. The V call is TRBV9, the J call TRBJ2-1; TRBD2 aligns across 8 bases. Trimming cost V 6 bases and J 10 bases; bases outside gene matches: 15. The CDR3 length is 15 residues. Germline V gives CDR1 SGDLS, CDR2 YYNGEE. The full variable domain, with the rest looked up from reference TRBV9 and TRBJ2-1, is DSGVTQTPKHLITATGQRVTLRCSPRSGDLSVYWYQQSLDQGLQFLIQYYNGEERAKGNILERFSAQQFPDLHSELNLSSLELGDSALYFCASKAGGSDPPEQFFGPGTRLTVL.

The sample holds a few counts of this clone. The chain recombines TRBV6-6 with TRBJ1-6; D perhaps matches TRBD1 (5 bases). Trimming cost V 7 bases and J 5 bases, with 9 bases left between them. The CDR3 spans 13 residues. From germline, CDR1 is MNHNY and CDR2 SVGAGI (reference sequence). CDR3 protein: CASMGGNNSPLHF. The CDR3 nucleotides read TGTGCCAGCATGGGGGGTAATAATTCACCCCTCCACTTT.

The chain recombines TRBV19 with TRBJ2-4, with D possibly being TRBD2 (5 bases). The CDR3 has 15 amino acids. The germline V gene has CDR1 LNHDA and CDR2 SQIVND (reference sequence). V was clipped by 2 bases and J by 8 bases, with 16 bases between them. The CDR3 sequence: CASSIFGLQGDIQYF. CDR3 sequence (DNA): TGTGCCAGTAGTATATTTGGACTTCAAGGCGACATTCAGTACTTC.

In this sample, this clone turned up once. The V and J genes are TRBV18 and TRBJ1-2; 7 bases map to TRBD1. CDR3 size: 15 residues. V was clipped by 2 bases and J by 2 bases; unmatched bases: 5. Germline V gene lookup returns CDR1 KGHSH and CDR2 LQKENI. CDR3 sequence (DNA): TGTGCCAGCTCACCAGGACAGGTGGAGAACTATGGCTACACCTTC. Its protein is CASSPGQVENYGYTF.

The V and J genes are TRBV5-4 and TRBJ1-1; D gene ambiguous. Trimming shortened V by 1 base and J by 1 base, and 5 bases separated the two germline ends. The CDR3 sequence is 13 residues long. Looked up from germline, CDR1 is SGHNT and CDR2 is YYREEE (reference sequence). The CDR3 DNA is TGTGCCAGCAGCTTGACAGAGAACACTGAAGCTTTCTTT. Translation gives CASSLTENTEAFF.

The chain links TRBV5-5 to TRBJ1-2, with D possibly matching TRBD1 (6 bases). With 3 bases removed from V and 4 bases from J, the gap between germline ends came to 22 bases. The CDR3 spans 17 residues. Germline lookup yields CDR1 SGHKS and CDR2 YYEKEE (reference sequence). The CDR3 DNA sequence: TGTGCCAGCAGCTCGCCTTCCGGGACACATTTCTCCTATGGCTACACCTTC. Amino acid sequence: CASSSPSGTHFSYGYTF.

V gene TRBV6-5 combines with J gene TRBJ2-7, with 10 nucleotides matching TRBD2. The germline CDR1 and CDR2 sequences are MNHEY and SVGAGI. There are 15 residues in the CDR3. The V and J ends lost 2 bases and 0 bases, in that order; junction bases with no gene match: 1. CDR3: CASSYTSGASYEQYF. DNA for the CDR3: TGTGCCAGCAGTTACACTAGCGGGGCCTCCTACGAGCAGTACTTC.

This clone counts as large (0.1 to 1%). V gene TRBV6-1 combines with J gene TRBJ2-7, with a tentative D call TRBD1 (6 bases). CDR3 length equals 14 residues. Trimming cost V 3 bases and J 2 bases, with 11 bases left between them. Germline V gene lookup returns CDR1 MNHNS and CDR2 SASEGT. The CDR3 here is CASSEGDTPYEQYF. CDR3 nucleotide sequence: TGTGCCAGCAGTGAGGGGGACACCCCCTACGAGCAGTACTTC.

The rearrangement joins TRBV15 to TRBJ1-2, with D possibly matching TRBD1 (5 bases). Germline CDR1 and CDR2: LNHNV and YYDKDF (reference sequence). CDR3 length: 13 residues. Trimming cost V 5 bases and J 4 bases, with 11 bases left between them. The CDR3 region has the DNA TGTGCCACCAGCCGGTGGACACCCTATGGCTACACCTTC. Encoded protein: CATSRWTPYGYTF. Together with reference TRBV15 and TRBJ1-2, the CDR3 gives the full variable domain: DAMVIQNPRYQVTQFGKPVTLSCSQTLNHNVMYWYQQKSSQAPKLLFHYYDKDFNNEADTPDNFQSRRPNTSFCFLDIRSPGLGDTAMYLCATSRWTPYGYTFGSGTRLTVV.

V is TRBV4-1 and J is TRBJ2-2, with D perhaps matching TRBD1 (6 bases). V lost 3 bases and J 4 bases, leaving 15 bases between the germline ends. The CDR3 has 16 amino acids. The germline V gene encodes CDR1 MGHRA and CDR2 YSYEKL. This CDR3 reads CASSQDWTVRTGELFF. CDR3 nucleotide sequence: TGCGCCAGCAGCCAGGATTGGACAGTCCGCACCGGGGAGCTGTTTTTT.

This chain joins TRBV4-2 and TRBJ1-2, with D perhaps TRBD1 (5 bases). The V gene lost 1 base and the J gene lost 4 bases, with 13 bases spanning the gap. The CDR3 has 15 residues. The germline V gene encodes CDR1 LGHNA and CDR2 YNFKEQ. CDR3 protein: CASSQAPGFGYGYTF. The CDR3 bases are TGTGCCAGCAGCCAAGCCCCAGGGTTCGGCTATGGCTACACCTTC.

The chain links TRBV30 to TRBJ1-4; no clear D. From germline, CDR1 is GTSNPN and CDR2 SVGIG (reference sequence). There are 13 residues in the CDR3. V was clipped by 2 bases and J by 7 bases, with 11 bases between them. The CDR3 loop reads CAWSMGSIEKLFF. The CDR3 DNA is TGTGCCTGGAGTATGGGGAGTATTGAAAAACTGTTTTTT.

This chain uses TRBV2 with TRBJ1-2; 7 bases align to TRBD1. Trimming cost V 1 base and J 8 bases; bases outside gene matches: 7. Per the germline V gene, CDR1 is SNHLY and CDR2 is FYNNEI. This CDR3 has 14 residues. The chain's CDR3 is CASSEERQGRGYTF. The DNA for the CDR3 is TGTGCCAGCAGTGAAGAGAGACAGGGTCGGGGCTACACCTTC.

The rearrangement joins TRBV6-1 to TRBJ2-3; 12 nucleotides match TRBD2. In germline, CDR1 is MNHNS, CDR2 SASEGT. The CDR3 covers 15 residues. V trimming: 2 bases; J trimming: 4 bases; junction bases outside the gene matches: 1. CDR3 nucleotides: TGTGCCAGCAGTGAACTAGCGGGGGGGCCAGATACGCAGTATTTT. This gives the protein CASSELAGGPDTQYF.

This clone came up once. V gene TRBV5-6 combines with J gene TRBJ1-6; weak D call: TRBD1 (6 bases). The germline gives CDR1 SGHDT, CDR2 YYEEEE. CDR3 size: 14 residues. Trimming removed 5 bases at V and 10 bases at J, with 16 bases between. The CDR3 bases are TGTGCCAGCAGGACTTCAGGGGTGCAATCACCCCTCCACTTT. It yields the protein CASRTSGVQSPLHF.

The V and J genes are TRBV19 and TRBJ2-1; TRBD2 aligns across 10 bases. After removal of 5 bases from V and 5 bases from J, the junction contained 6 bases not matched to a gene. CDR1 and CDR2 from the germline V gene are LNHDA and SQIVND (reference sequence). The CDR3 extends over 15 amino acids. In DNA form, the CDR3 reads TGTGCCAGTAGTCCTAGCGGGGGCCCGAACAATGAGCAGTTCTTC. Residues: CASSPSGGPNNEQFF.

Comments on this clone: Germline is not matched at one junction end, which may reflect a read error. The CDR3 loop is CASGFEGNQPQHF. The CDR3 nucleotides are TGTGCCAGCGGCTTTGAGGGCAATCAGCCCCAGCATTTT. This chain links TRBV7-8 with TRBJ1-5; D ambiguous. Germline-derived CDR1 and CDR2 are SGHVS and FQNEAQ. This CDR3 spans 13 amino acids.

This clone has a single count. The V gene is TRBV28, the J gene TRBJ1-5; D gene ambiguous. The V end was cut by 6 bases, the J end by 2 bases, with 11 bases between. This CDR3 comprises 14 residues. The germline V gene has CDR1 MDHEN and CDR2 SYDVKM. CDR3 coding DNA: TGTGCCAGCAGCCCTACAGATGGCAATCAGCCCCAGCATTTT. The encoded protein is CASSPTDGNQPQHF.